The entry below describes one T cell receptor (beta chain). Its target is not known. The CDR3 length is 15 residues. With V trimmed by 4 bases and J by 7 bases, 10 bases remained unmatched. From germline, CDR1 is LNHDA and CDR2 SQIVND (reference sequence). These data are taken from a study of lymphopenia after photon versus proton radiotherapy. Overall study findings and caveats: Larger post-nadir TCR diversity loss correlated inversely with survival in deceased patients. Photon-treated patients lost naive T cells and TCR diversity; proton-treated stayed stable. Survival link was tested only in deceased patients; proton benefit remains a possibility.

Generated by immunoSEQ multiplex PCR, the TCRdb table keeps only in-frame clones and is missing some. This repertoire shows roughly 76,000 clones, 80% to 95% found once; its top ten account for around 2.2%. This specimen was peripheral blood, taken from a patient treated with photon-based radiotherapy. The chain links TRBV19 to TRBJ2-3; 8 bases match TRBD2. This TCR was sampled from a woman in her 40s with cholangiocarcinoma. CDR3 nucleotide sequence: TGTGCCAGTAGTAAGGTTTCACTAGCGGAACATACGCAGTATTTT. This gives the protein CASSKVSLAEHTQYF.